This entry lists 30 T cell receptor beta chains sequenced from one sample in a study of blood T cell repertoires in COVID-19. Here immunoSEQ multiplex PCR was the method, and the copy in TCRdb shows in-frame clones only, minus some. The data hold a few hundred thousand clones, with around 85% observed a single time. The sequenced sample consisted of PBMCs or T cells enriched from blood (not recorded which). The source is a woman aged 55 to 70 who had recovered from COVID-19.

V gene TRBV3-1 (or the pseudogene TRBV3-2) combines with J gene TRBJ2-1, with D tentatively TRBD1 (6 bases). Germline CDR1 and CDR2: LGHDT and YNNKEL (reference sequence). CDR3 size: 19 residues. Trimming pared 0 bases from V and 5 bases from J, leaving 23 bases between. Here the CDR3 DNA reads TGTGCCAGCAGCCAAGAAAACGGACAGTTTAAGAGAAGGGACAATGAGCAGTTCTTC. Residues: CASSQENGQFKRRDNEQFF.

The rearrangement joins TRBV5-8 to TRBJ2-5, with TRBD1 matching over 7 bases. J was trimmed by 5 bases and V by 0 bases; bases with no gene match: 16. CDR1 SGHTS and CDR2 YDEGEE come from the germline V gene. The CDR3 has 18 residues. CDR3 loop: CASSLGGYRGVGKETQYF. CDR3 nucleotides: TGTGCCAGCAGCTTGGGGGGGTACAGGGGCGTCGGTAAGGAGACCCAGTACTTC.

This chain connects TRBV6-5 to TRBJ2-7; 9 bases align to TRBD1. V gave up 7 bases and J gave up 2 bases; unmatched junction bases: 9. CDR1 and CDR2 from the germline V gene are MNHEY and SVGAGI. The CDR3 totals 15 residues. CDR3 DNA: TGTGCCAGCACTACGGACAGGGGTGGACCCTACGAGCAGTACTTC. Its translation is CASTTDRGGPYEQYF.

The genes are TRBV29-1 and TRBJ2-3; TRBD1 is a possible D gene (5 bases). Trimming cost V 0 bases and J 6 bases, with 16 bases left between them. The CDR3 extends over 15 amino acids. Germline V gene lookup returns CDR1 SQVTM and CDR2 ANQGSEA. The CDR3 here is CSVEDQGGNWDTQYF. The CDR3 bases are TGCAGCGTTGAAGATCAGGGTGGCAATTGGGATACGCAGTATTTT.

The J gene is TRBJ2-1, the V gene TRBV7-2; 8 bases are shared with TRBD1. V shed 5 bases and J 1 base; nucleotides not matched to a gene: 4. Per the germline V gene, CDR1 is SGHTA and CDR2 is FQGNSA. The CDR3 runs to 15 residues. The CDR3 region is CASSPRQGSYNEQFF. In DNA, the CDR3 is TGTGCCAGCAGCCCTAGACAGGGGTCCTACAATGAGCAGTTCTTC.

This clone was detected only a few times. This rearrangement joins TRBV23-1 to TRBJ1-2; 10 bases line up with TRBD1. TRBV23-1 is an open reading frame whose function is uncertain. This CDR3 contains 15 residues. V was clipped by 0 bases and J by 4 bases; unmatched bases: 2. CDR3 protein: CASSQSGDRGYGYTF. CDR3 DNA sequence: TGCGCCAGCAGTCAATCGGGGGACAGGGGCTATGGCTACACCTTC.

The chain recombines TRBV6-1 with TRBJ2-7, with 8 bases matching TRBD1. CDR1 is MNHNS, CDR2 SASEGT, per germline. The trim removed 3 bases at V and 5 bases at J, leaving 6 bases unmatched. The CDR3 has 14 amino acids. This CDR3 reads CASSDLDRVHEQYV. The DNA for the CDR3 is TGTGCCAGCAGTGACCTGGACAGGGTCCACGAGCAGTACGTC.

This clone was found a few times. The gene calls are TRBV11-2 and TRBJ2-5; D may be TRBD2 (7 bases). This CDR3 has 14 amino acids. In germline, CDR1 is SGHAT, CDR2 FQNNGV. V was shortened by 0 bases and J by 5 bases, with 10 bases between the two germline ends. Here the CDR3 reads CASSLDGGRETQYF. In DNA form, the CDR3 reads TGTGCCAGCAGCTTAGACGGGGGGCGCGAGACCCAGTACTTC.

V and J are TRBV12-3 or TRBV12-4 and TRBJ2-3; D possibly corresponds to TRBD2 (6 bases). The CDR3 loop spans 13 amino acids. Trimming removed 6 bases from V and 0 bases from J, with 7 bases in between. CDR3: CASRGGSTDTQYF. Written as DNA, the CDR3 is TGTGCCAGCAGGGGGGGTAGCACAGATACGCAGTATTTT.

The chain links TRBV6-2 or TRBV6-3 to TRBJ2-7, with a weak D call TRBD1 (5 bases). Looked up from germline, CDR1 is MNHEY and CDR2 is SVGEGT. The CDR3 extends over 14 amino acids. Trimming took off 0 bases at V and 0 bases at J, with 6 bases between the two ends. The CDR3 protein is CASSYSDSSYEQYV. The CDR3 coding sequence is TGTGCCAGCAGTTACTCCGACAGCTCCTACGAGCAGTACGTC.

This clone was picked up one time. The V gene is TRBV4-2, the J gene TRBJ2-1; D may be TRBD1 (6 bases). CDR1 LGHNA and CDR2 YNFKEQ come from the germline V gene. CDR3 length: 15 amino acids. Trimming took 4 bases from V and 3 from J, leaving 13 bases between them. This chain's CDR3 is CASSRGHSNYNEQFF. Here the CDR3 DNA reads TGTGCCAGCAGCCGGGGACATAGTAACTACAATGAGCAGTTCTTC.

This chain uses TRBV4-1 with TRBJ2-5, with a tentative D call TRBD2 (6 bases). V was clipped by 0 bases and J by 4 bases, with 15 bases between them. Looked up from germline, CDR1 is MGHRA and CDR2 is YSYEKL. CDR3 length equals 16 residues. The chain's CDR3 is CASSQEMQTAGETQYF. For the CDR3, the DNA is TGCGCCAGCAGCCAAGAAATGCAAACAGCGGGAGAGACCCAGTACTTC.

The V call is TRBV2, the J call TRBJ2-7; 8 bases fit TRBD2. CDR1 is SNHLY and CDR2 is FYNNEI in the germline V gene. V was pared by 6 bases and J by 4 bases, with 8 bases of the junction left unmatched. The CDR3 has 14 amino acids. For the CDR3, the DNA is TGTGCCAGCAGCCCCGGGACTAGATTATACGAGCAGTACTTC. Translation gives CASSPGTRLYEQYF.

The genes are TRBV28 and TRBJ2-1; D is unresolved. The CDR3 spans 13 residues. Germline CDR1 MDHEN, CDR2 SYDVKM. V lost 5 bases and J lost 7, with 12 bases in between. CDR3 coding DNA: TGTGCCAGCAGTCGCCTCCCTAGGAATGAGCAGTTCTTC. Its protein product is CASSRLPRNEQFF.

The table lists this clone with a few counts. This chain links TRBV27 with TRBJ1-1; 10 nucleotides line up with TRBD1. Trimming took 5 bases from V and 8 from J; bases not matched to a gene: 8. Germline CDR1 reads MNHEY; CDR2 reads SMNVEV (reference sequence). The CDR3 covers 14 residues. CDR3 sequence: CASSKDRGEQEAFF. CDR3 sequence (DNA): TGTGCCAGCAGTAAGGACAGGGGGGAACAAGAAGCTTTCTTT.

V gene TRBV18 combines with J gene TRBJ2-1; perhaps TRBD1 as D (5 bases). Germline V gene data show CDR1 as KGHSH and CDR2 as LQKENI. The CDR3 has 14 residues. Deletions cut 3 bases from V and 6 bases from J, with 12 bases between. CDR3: CASSPWQGGNEQFF. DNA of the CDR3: TGTGCCAGCTCACCGTGGCAGGGTGGCAATGAGCAGTTCTTC.

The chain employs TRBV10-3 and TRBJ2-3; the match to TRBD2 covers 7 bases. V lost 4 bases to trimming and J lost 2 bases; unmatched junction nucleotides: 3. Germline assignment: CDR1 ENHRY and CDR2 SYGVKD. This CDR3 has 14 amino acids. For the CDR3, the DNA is TGTGCCATCAGTGGCGGGGGAAACACAGATACGCAGTATTTT. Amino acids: CAISGGGNTDTQYF.

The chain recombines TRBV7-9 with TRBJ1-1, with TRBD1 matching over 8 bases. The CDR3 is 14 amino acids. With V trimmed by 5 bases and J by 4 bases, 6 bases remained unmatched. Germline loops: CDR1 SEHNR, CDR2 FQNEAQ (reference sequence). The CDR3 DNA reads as TGTGCCAGCAGCGAACAGGGGGTCGGCACTGAAGCTTTCTTT. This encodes CASSEQGVGTEAFF.

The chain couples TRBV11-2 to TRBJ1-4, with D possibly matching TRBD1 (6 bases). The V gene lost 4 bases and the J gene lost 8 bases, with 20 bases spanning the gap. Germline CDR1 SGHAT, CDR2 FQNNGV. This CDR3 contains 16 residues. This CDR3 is CASSSLQGPGGEKLFF. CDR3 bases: TGTGCCAGCAGCTCCCTGCAGGGGCCCGGTGGGGAAAAACTGTTTTTT.

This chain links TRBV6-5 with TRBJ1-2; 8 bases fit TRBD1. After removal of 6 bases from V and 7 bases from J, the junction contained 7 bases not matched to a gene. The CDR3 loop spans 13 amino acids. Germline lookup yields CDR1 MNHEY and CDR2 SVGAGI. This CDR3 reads CASRAGGWIGYTF. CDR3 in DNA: TGTGCCAGCAGGGCAGGGGGCTGGATTGGCTACACCTTC.

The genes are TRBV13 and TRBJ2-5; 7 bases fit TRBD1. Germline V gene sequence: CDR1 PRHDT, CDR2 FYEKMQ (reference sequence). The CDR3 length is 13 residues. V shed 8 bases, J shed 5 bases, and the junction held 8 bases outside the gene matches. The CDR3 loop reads CASGETGKETQYF. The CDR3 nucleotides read TGTGCCAGCGGGGAGACAGGGAAGGAGACCCAGTACTTC.

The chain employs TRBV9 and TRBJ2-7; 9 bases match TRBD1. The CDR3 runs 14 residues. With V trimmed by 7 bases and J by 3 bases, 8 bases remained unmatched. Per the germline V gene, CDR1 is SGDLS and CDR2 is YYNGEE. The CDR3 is CASSLGQGLYEQYF. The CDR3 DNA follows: TGTGCCAGCTCGTTGGGACAGGGACTCTACGAGCAGTACTTC.

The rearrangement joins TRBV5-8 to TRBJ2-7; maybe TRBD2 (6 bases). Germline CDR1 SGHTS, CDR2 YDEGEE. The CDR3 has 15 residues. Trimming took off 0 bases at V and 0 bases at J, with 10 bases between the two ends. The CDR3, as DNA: TGTGCCAGCAGCTTGGGGGACTGGAGCTCCTACGAGCAGTACTTC. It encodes CASSLGDWSSYEQYF.

CDR3 amino acids: CASSKDRDRAYEQYV. The CDR3 DNA reads TGTGCCAGCAGCAAGGACCGGGACAGGGCCTACGAGCAGTACGTC. The chain uses TRBV21-1 and TRBJ2-7; the tabulated D call, TRBD1, remains unverified against the DNA. TRBV21-1 is annotated as a pseudogene. This CDR3 spans 15 amino acids.

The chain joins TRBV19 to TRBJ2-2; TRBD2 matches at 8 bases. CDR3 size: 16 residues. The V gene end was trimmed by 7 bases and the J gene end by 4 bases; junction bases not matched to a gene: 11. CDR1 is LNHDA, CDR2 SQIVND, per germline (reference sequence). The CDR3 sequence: CASTTAGTRSTGELFF. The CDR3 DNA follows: TGTGCCAGTACCACCGCGGGGACTAGAAGCACCGGGGAGCTGTTTTTT.

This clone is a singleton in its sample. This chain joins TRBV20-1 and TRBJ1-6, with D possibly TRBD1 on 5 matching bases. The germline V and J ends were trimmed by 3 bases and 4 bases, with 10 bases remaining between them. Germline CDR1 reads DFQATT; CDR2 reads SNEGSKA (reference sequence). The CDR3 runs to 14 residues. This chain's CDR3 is CSASRPGYNSPLHF. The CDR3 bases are TGCAGTGCTAGTCGGCCAGGGTATAATTCACCCCTCCACTTT.

The CDR3 protein is CSASPSGGPNEQFF. CDR3 nucleotide sequence: TGCAGTGCTAGTCCTAGCGGGGGGCCCAATGAGCAGTTCTTC. This chain joins TRBV20-1 and TRBJ2-1; 11 nucleotides match TRBD2. Germline V lookup: CDR1 DFQATT, CDR2 SNEGSKA (reference sequence). The V segment lost 3 bases and the J segment 6 bases; nucleotides outside the gene matches: 4. The CDR3 totals 14 residues.

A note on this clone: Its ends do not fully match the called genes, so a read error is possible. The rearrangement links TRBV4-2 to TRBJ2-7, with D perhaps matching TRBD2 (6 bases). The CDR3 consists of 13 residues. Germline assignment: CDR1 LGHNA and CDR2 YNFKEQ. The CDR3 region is CASSQDSGQLRNF. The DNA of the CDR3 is TGTGCCAGCAGCCAAGACAGCGGGCAACTAAGGAACTTC.

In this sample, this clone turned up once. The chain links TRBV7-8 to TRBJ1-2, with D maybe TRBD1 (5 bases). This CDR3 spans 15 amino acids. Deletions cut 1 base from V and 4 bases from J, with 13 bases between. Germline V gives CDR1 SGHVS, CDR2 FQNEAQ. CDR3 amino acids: CASSLGTDRAYGYTF. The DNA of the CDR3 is TGTGCCAGCAGCTTAGGGACCGACAGAGCCTATGGCTACACCTTC.

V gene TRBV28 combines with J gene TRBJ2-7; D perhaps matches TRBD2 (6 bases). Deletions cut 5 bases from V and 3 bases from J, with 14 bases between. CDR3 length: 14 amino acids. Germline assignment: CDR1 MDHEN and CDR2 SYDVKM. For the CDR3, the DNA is TGTGCCAGCAGTATAGCGGAGGGGCGCTACGAGCAGTACTTC. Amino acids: CASSIAEGRYEQYF.